Shown below are 24 T cell receptor beta chains from a single sample sequenced in a study of early T cells in non-severe SARS-CoV-2 infection. TCRdb processed the 5' RACE reads anew with MiXCR; each CDR3 protein has one entry. The sample yields 20,000 to 25,000 distinct CDR3 sequences, around 5.2% seen once. The material sequenced was whole blood. These TCRs come from an adult who was a healthcare worker with PCR-confirmed SARS-CoV-2 infection or an uninfected control (not recorded which).

This clonotype was picked up many times. The chain has TRBV10-3 and TRBJ1-1, with a possible D match to TRBD1 (6 bases). Trimming left V 6 bases short and J 10 bases short, with 18 bases between. The CDR3 contains 13 residues. Germline CDR1 reads ENHRY; CDR2 reads SYGVKD. The CDR3 sequence: CAIRETGAYGAFF. The CDR3 DNA reads as TGTGCCATCAGGGAGACAGGAGCTTATGGAGCTTTCTTT.

The rearrangement links TRBV20-1 to TRBJ2-3; 8 positions match TRBD2. Germline values: CDR1 DFQATT, CDR2 SNEGSKA (reference sequence). This CDR3 region has 15 residues. Trimming at V came to 6 bases and at J to 0 bases, leaving 8 bases not matched to a gene. CDR3 sequence reads: CSAQRLATSTDTQYF. Here the CDR3 DNA reads TGCAGTGCCCAAAGACTAGCGACTAGCACAGATACGCAGTATTTT.

This clonotype was seen only a few times. The chain links TRBV4-1 to TRBJ1-1; D gene ambiguous. The CDR3 has 13 amino acids. The germline V gene encodes CDR1 MGHRA and CDR2 YSYEKL. The ends were cut back, 5 bases at V and 1 base at J, with 8 bases in the middle. The CDR3 DNA follows: TGCGCCAGCAGCGTGGTCGGGAACACTGAAGCTTTCTTT. It specifies CASSVVGNTEAFF.

This chain links TRBV7-6 with TRBJ2-2, with D perhaps assigned TRBD1 or TRBD2 (5 bases each). CDR3 length: 15 residues. The V gene lost 5 bases and the J gene lost 5 bases, with 15 bases spanning the gap. Looked up from germline, CDR1 is SGHVS and CDR2 is FNYEAQ. The CDR3 sequence is CASSPTERGTGELFF. The CDR3 nucleotides are TGTGCCAGCAGCCCCACCGAGAGGGGTACCGGGGAGCTGTTTTTT.

This chain connects TRBV25-1 to TRBJ2-3; D unresolved. The CDR3 is made up of 16 amino acids. V was clipped by 4 bases and J by 5 bases, with 19 bases between them. From germline, CDR1 is MGHDK and CDR2 SYGVNS. CDR3 loop: CASSGSRQLLGDTQYF. The CDR3 bases are TGTGCCAGCAGTGGATCACGGCAGTTACTGGGAGATACGCAGTATTTT.

This clonotype has a count of ten or more. This rearrangement joins TRBV28 to TRBJ1-1; D not resolved. The CDR3 runs to 16 residues. V shed 6 bases and J shed 4 bases, with 21 bases lying between them. The V gene's germline CDR1 is MDHEN and CDR2 SYDVKM. The CDR3 sequence is CASRAFLLGRLTEAFF. DNA of the CDR3: TGTGCCAGCAGAGCCTTTCTTCTGGGCAGACTCACTGAAGCTTTCTTT. Together with reference TRBV28 and TRBJ1-1, the CDR3 gives the full variable domain: DVKVTQSSRYLVKRTGEKVFLECVQDMDHENMFWYRQDPGLGLRLIYFSYDVKMKEKGDIPEGYSVSREKKERFSLILESASTNQTSMYLCASRAFLLGRLTEAFFGQGTRLTVV.

This clonotype was seen at least ten times. CDR3 DNA sequence: TGCGCCAGCAGCTTCCGGGACGGGAGCTCCTACGAGCAGTACTTC. It codes for CASSFRDGSSYEQYF. V is TRBV5-1 and J is TRBJ2-7; weak D call: TRBD2 (6 bases). V was trimmed by 2 bases and J by 0 bases, leaving 12 bases between them. The germline V gene has CDR1 SGHRS and CDR2 YFSETQ. The CDR3 runs to 15 residues.

This clonotype was counted at least ten times. The chain links TRBV11-2 to TRBJ2-3; D possibly matches TRBD1 or TRBD2 (5 bases each). The CDR3 has 18 residues. Germline values: CDR1 SGHAT, CDR2 FQNNGV. The ends were cut back, 1 base at V and 1 base at J, with 18 bases in the middle. DNA for the CDR3: TGTGCCAGCAGCTTAGGACAACTCCTGGGGGAACGCACAGATACGCAGTATTTT. It codes for CASSLGQLLGERTDTQYF.

This clonotype is termed medium-sized (0.01 to 0.1%). V is TRBV16 and J is TRBJ1-6, with D possibly matching TRBD1 (6 bases). This CDR3 has 13 amino acids. With 3 bases removed from V and 8 bases from J, the gap between germline ends came to 8 bases. Germline V gene sequence: CDR1 KGHSY, CDR2 FQNENV. CDR3 protein: CASSQNRDSPLHF. In DNA, the CDR3 is TGTGCCAGCAGCCAGAACAGGGATTCACCCCTCCACTTT.

In its sample, this clonotype was seen many times. This chain joins TRBV29-1 and TRBJ2-4; 7 positions agree with TRBD2. This CDR3 is built from 14 residues. V dropped 6 bases and J dropped 7; count of bases not matched to a gene: 12. Germline CDR1 is SQVTM and CDR2 is ANQGSEA. This CDR3 reads CSVWGGEQYNIQYF. CDR3 nucleotide sequence: TGCAGCGTCTGGGGGGGAGAACAGTACAACATTCAGTACTTC.

At least ten counts were recorded for this clonotype. The CDR3 DNA reads TGTGCCAGCAGCAAAATAGCGGGAGGGGATCGGGTGCAGTTCTTC. It is translated as CASSKIAGGDRVQFF. This sequence joins TRBV7-2 and TRBJ2-1, with 11 bases lining up with TRBD2. V gave up 5 bases and J gave up 12 bases; unmatched junction bases: 12. CDR3 length equals 15 residues. CDR1 and CDR2 from the germline V gene are SGHTA and FQGNSA.

The table lists this clonotype with many counts. The rearrangement joins TRBV4-1 to TRBJ2-1; no firm D call. Germline CDR1 is MGHRA and CDR2 is YSYEKL. The CDR3 sequence is 15 residues long. Trimming took off 4 bases at V and 1 base at J, with 11 bases between the two ends. The CDR3 DNA is TGCGCCAGCAGCCTGGTGGGCGGTTCCTACAATGAGCAGTTCTTC. It specifies CASSLVGGSYNEQFF.

This clonotype rates as medium-sized. The chain combines TRBV6-2 or TRBV6-3 with TRBJ2-7; 9 bases map to TRBD2. After removal of 5 bases from V and 6 bases from J, the junction contained 8 bases not matched to a gene. The CDR3 is 14 amino acids. CDR1 MNHEY and CDR2 SVGEGT come from the germline V gene. The CDR3 region is CASSTASGTFEQYV. CDR3 in DNA: TGTGCCAGCAGTACGGCTAGCGGGACCTTCGAGCAGTACGTC.

This clonotype was seen once. The chain uses TRBV5-4 and TRBJ2-5, with D maybe TRBD1 (7 bases). V lost 3 bases, J lost 8 bases, and 20 bases lay in between. Per the germline V gene, CDR1 is SGHNT and CDR2 is YYREEE (reference sequence). The CDR3 consists of 15 residues. The CDR3 nucleotides are TGTGCCAGCAGCTGGGACTGGGACAGTAAGGAAACCCAGTACTTC. Translated, it gives CASSWDWDSKETQYF.

This clonotype appeared many times. V usage is TRBV27 and J usage is TRBJ2-5; 11 bases fit TRBD2. Germline CDR1 MNHEY, CDR2 SMNVEV (reference sequence). V lost 3 bases and J lost 1; bases outside the gene matches: 4. This CDR3 comprises 16 residues. CDR3 DNA: TGTGCCAGCAGTTTGGTCGGGACTAGCGGCCAAGAGACCCAGTACTTC. It specifies CASSLVGTSGQETQYF.

The V and J genes are TRBV20-1 and TRBJ1-1, with TRBD1 matching 8 bases. Germline CDR1 is DFQATT and CDR2 is SNEGSKA (reference sequence). The ends lost 1 base at V and 3 bases at J; junction bases unmatched: 4. This CDR3 is 14 amino acids long. The CDR3 nucleotides read TGCAGTGCTAGAGGTGGCAGGGGGCACACTGAAGCTTTCTTT. It encodes CSARGGRGHTEAFF.

This clonotype has ten or more counts. The chain employs TRBV6-6 and TRBJ1-4, with a weak D call TRBD1 (6 bases). V shed 5 bases and J shed 4 bases, with 17 bases lying between them. The CDR3 consists of 16 residues. CDR1 is MNHNY, CDR2 SVGAGI, per germline (reference sequence). CDR3 nucleotides: TGTGCCAGCAGTCCATTTGCGACAGGATTTAATGAAAAACTGTTTTTT. Its translation is CASSPFATGFNEKLFF.

This clonotype was seen many times. The J gene is TRBJ2-7, the V gene TRBV4-3; D is tentatively TRBD1 or TRBD2 (5 bases each). The CDR3 consists of 13 residues. The germline V gene encodes CDR1 LGHNA and CDR2 YSLEER. V was shortened by 0 bases and J by 12 bases, with 15 bases between the two germline ends. The CDR3 nucleotides are TGCGCCAGCAGCCAAGAAGGTGGGACGCACCGGTACTTC. Residues: CASSQEGGTHRYF.

This clonotype was detected ten times or more. The chain couples TRBV29-1 to TRBJ2-3; no reliable D call. V lost 6 bases and J lost 6, with 10 bases in between. Germline V CDR1 and CDR2: SQVTM, ANQGSEA. This CDR3 is built from 11 residues. The CDR3 loop reads CSVGRMDTQYF. In DNA, the CDR3 is TGCAGCGTCGGAAGGATGGATACGCAGTATTTT.

This clonotype was recorded many times. The chain is built from TRBV12-3 or TRBV12-4 and TRBJ2-1, with 7 bases fitting TRBD2. After removal of 7 bases from V and 9 bases from J, the junction contained 12 bases not matched to a gene. CDR3 length: 14 amino acids. The CDR3 is CASTRTSLYGEQFF. The CDR3 DNA reads as TGTGCCAGCACCCGGACTAGTCTATACGGTGAGCAGTTCTTC.

The chain couples TRBV4-1 to TRBJ2-2; the match to TRBD2 covers 10 bases. CDR1 is MGHRA, CDR2 YSYEKL, per germline. The V and J ends lost 5 bases and 6 bases, in that order; junction bases with no gene match: 9. This CDR3 has 16 residues. CDR3 sequence reads: CASSGGIAGGPGELFF. The CDR3 DNA follows: TGCGCCAGCAGCGGCGGTATAGCGGGAGGTCCCGGGGAGCTGTTTTTT.

In DNA form, the CDR3 reads TGCAGCGTTGAGCGACAGGGGAATGGCTACACCTTC. Its translation: CSVERQGNGYTF. This chain connects TRBV29-1 to TRBJ1-2; 8 bases are a match to TRBD1. This CDR3 spans 12 amino acids. V shed 3 bases, J shed 6 bases, and the junction held 3 bases outside the gene matches. The germline CDR1 and CDR2 sequences are SQVTM and ANQGSEA.

V and J are TRBV28 and TRBJ1-5; 7 bases are shared with TRBD1. After removal of 5 bases from V and 5 bases from J, the junction contained 6 bases not matched to a gene. The CDR3 has 14 amino acids. Germline V gives CDR1 MDHEN, CDR2 SYDVKM. CDR3 region: CASSPDRYHQPQHF. CDR3 nucleotide sequence: TGTGCCAGCAGTCCGGACAGGTACCATCAGCCCCAGCATTTT.

This clonotype turned up a few times. The gene calls are TRBV6-2 or TRBV6-3 and TRBJ1-5; a weak D match, TRBD1 (5 bases). The germline gives CDR1 MNHEY, CDR2 SVGEGT. V was shortened by 6 bases and J by 7 bases, with 13 bases between the two germline ends. This CDR3 has 13 residues. The CDR3 here is CASRVQGGQPQHF. For the CDR3, the DNA is TGTGCCAGCAGAGTCCAGGGAGGACAGCCCCAGCATTTT.